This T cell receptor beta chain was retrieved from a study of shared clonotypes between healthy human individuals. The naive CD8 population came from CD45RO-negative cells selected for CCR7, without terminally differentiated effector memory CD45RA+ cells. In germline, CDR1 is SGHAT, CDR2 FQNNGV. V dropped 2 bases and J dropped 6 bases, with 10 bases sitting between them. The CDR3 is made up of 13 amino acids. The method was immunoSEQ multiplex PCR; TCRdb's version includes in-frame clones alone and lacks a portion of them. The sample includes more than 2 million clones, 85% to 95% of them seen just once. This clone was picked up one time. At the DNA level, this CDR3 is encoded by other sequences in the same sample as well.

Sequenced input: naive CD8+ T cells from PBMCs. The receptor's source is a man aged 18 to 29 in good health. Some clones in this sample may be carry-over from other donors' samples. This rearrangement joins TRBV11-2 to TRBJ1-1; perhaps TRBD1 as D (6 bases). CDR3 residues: CASSLLAGAEAFF. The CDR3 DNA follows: TGTGCCAGCAGCTTATTGGCAGGGGCTGAAGCTTTCTTT.